One sample yielded the 5 T cell receptor beta chains listed below, sequenced in a study of T-cell memory formation after mild COVID-19. Each CDR3 protein is one row after TCRdb ran MiXCR on the 5' RACE reads. The sample holds about 82,000 distinct CDR3 sequences, over 12% seen once. The sequencing sample was made of PBMCs or a T cell subset sorted from them (not recorded which). These receptors originate from a man aged 18 to 35 who had mild COVID-19 (a few samples of this study predate the infection). Cell type and time point are not known.

The genes are TRBV12-3 or TRBV12-4 and TRBJ1-2, with 8 bases fitting TRBD1. The CDR3 totals 15 residues. The V segment lost 5 bases and the J segment 5 bases; nucleotides outside the gene matches: 10. In DNA, the CDR3 is TGTGCCAGCAGTCTCGTTAACCGGGACAGGTATGGCTACACCTTC. Protein sequence: CASSLVNRDRYGYTF.

The chain links TRBV4-3 to TRBJ1-1, with no clear D. The germline CDR1 and CDR2 sequences are LGHNA and YSLEER. Trimming stripped 0 bases from V and 5 bases from J, with 13 bases between. This CDR3 spans 15 amino acids. The CDR3 region is CASSQDRVSGTEAFF. Here the CDR3 DNA reads TGCGCCAGCAGCCAAGATAGGGTATCGGGGACTGAAGCTTTCTTT.

This clonotype was observed once. This chain connects TRBV19 to TRBJ1-2; D not resolved. Per the germline V gene, CDR1 is LNHDA and CDR2 is SQIVND (reference sequence). V shed 9 bases and J shed 0 bases, with 14 bases lying between them. The CDR3 length is 14 residues. The CDR3 is CASQPSRANYGYTF. CDR3 in DNA: TGTGCCAGCCAACCATCTAGGGCTAACTATGGCTACACCTTC.

The V gene is TRBV7-8, the J gene TRBJ1-3; possible D gene TRBD1, 5 bases. There are 15 residues in the CDR3. Germline values: CDR1 SGHVS, CDR2 FQNEAQ. Trimming removed 3 bases at V and 4 bases at J, with 13 bases between. The CDR3 bases are TGTGCCAGCAGCTTCGGGACGGCCGCAGGAAACACCATATATTTT. Encoded protein: CASSFGTAAGNTIYF.

This clonotype was counted a few times. The chain employs TRBV7-8 and TRBJ1-2, with 7 bases aligning to TRBD1. The CDR3 consists of 13 residues. CDR1 is SGHVS and CDR2 is FQNEAQ in the germline V gene. V dropped 3 bases and J dropped 7; count of bases not matched to a gene: 5. CDR3 nucleotides: TGTGCCAGCAGCTTGAGGGGGCGCGGTGGCTACACCTTC. Its protein is CASSLRGRGGYTF.